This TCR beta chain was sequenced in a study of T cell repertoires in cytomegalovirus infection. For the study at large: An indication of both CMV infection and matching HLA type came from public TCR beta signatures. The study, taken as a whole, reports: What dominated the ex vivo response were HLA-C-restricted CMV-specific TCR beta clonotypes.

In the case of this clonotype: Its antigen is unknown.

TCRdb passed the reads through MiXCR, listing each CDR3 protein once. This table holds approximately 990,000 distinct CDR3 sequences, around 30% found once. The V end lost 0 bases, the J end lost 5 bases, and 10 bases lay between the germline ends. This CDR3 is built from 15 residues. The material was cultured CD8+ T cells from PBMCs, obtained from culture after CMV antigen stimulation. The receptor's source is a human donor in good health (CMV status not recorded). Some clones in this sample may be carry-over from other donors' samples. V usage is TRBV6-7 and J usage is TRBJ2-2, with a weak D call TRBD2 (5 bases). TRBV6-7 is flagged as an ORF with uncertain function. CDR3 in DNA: TGTGCCAGCAGTTACTCCCGGGATCGGACCGGGGAGCTGTTTTTT. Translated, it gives CASSYSRDRTGELFF.